Described below is a single T cell receptor beta chain sequence and its context. Antigen: not known. The sample belongs to a study of cytotoxic CD8 clonotypes in ibrutinib-treated CLL. Broader study findings: Sustained-remission and progressing patients diverged in sampling times. Few clonotypes were public, and these shrank or held steady under treatment. Clonality measured at baseline exceeded age-matched healthy donors, tracking circulating CD8+ T-cell counts.

The V end was cut by 2 bases, the J end by 0 bases, with 6 bases between. This CDR3 is 13 amino acids long. Germline V lookup: CDR1 GTSNPN, CDR2 SVGIG (reference sequence). Researchers set a sequencing depth target of 1 in 200,000 to 1 in 1 million T cells. Assay used: immunoSEQ multiplex PCR; TCRdb lists only in-frame clones, some missing. The sample records about 68,000 clones, under 70% being singletons. The clonotype was recovered from a human donor with chronic lymphocytic leukemia. This chain joins TRBV30 and TRBJ2-3; D uncertain. The specimen was PBMCs, collected after 12 months of ibrutinib treatment. The CDR3: CAWSPQSTDTQYF. CDR3 bases: TGTGCCTGGAGTCCCCAGAGCACAGATACGCAGTATTTT. Based on the CDR3 plus reference TRBV30 and TRBJ2-3, the full variable domain is SQTIHQWPATLVQPVGSPLSLECTVEGTSNPNLYWYRQAAGRGLQLLFYSVGIGQISSEVPQNLSASRPQDRQFILSSKKLLLSDSGFYLCAWSPQSTDTQYFGPGTRLTVL.